This T cell receptor beta chain is from a study of T-cell reconstitution after alpha-beta-depleted transplantation in children. Unique molecular identifiers were built into the TCRbeta library. In TCRdb, the PCR reads were re-called with MiXCR into one record per CDR3 protein. The sample comprises about 500,000 distinct CDR3 sequences, approximately 30% of which are singletons, and 2% to 2.5% rests with the top ten. Germline V lookup: CDR1 MNHEY, CDR2 SVGEGT. CDR3 length equals 17 residues. Trimming removed 3 bases from V and 6 bases from J; junction bases left unmatched: 11. The specimen comprised PBMCs from the stem cell graft donor, sampled from the stem cell graft. The J gene is TRBJ2-1, the V gene TRBV6-2 or TRBV6-3; 10 positions agree with TRBD1. The receptor was derived from a human donor who donated a stem cell graft to a child with aplastic anemia. CDR3 sequence (DNA): TGTGCCAGCAGTTATTTCTTCGGGACAGGGGCTCTCAATGAGCAGTTCTTC. It codes for CASSYFFGTGALNEQFF.